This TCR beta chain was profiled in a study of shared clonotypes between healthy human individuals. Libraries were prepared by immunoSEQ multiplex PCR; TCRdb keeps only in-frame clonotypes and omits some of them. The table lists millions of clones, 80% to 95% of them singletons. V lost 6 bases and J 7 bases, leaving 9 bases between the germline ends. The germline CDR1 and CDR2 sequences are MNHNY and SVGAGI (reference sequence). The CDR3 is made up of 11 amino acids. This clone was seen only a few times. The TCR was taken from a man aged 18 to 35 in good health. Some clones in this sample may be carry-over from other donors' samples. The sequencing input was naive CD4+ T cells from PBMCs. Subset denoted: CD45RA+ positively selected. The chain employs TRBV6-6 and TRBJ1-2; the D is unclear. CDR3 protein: CASSPHSGYTF. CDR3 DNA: TGTGCCAGCAGCCCCCATAGTGGCTACACCTTC.